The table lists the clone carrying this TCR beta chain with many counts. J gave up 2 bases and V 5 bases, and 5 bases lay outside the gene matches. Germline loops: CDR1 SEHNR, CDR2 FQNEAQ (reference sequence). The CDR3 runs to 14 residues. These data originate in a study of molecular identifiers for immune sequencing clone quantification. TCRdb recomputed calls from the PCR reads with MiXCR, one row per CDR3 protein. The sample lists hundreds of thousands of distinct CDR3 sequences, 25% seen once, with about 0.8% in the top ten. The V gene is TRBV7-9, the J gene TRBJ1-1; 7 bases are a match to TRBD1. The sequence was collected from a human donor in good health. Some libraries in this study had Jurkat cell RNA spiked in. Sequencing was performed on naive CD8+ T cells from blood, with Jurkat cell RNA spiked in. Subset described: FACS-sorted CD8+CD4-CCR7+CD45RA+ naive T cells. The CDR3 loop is CASSPRQGNTEAFF. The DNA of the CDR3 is TGTGCCAGCAGCCCGAGACAGGGCAACACTGAAGCTTTCTTT.